The sequence of this TCR beta chain was determined in a study of blood T cell repertoires in COVID-19. Sequencing was performed with immunoSEQ multiplex PCR; in TCRdb, only in-frame clones are kept and a portion is missing. Of some 240,000 clones listed, approximately 82% are singletons. What was sequenced was peripheral blood. The sequence derives from a man aged 45 to 65 with active or convalescent COVID-19.

CDR3 sequence (DNA): TGTGCCAGCAGCCAAGATTTGGCAGTTGAAGCTTTCTTT. This sequence encodes CASSQDLAVEAFF. The chain has TRBV14 and TRBJ1-1; D gene unclear. V lost 0 bases, J lost 7 bases, and 9 bases lay in between. The CDR3 is made up of 13 amino acids. CDR1 and CDR2 (germline): SGHDN, FVKESK.